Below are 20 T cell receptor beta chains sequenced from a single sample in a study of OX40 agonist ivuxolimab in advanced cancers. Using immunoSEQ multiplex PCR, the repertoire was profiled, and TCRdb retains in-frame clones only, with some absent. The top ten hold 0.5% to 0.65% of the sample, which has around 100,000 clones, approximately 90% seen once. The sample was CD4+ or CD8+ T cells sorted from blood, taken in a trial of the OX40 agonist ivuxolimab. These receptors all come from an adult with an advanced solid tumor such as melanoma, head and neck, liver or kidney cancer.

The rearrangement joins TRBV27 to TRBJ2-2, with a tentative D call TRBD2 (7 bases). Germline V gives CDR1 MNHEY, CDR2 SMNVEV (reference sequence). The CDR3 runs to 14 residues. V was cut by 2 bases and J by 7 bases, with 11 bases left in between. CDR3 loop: CASSLERGGGELFF. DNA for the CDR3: TGTGCCAGCAGTTTAGAGAGGGGGGGCGGGGAGCTGTTTTTT.

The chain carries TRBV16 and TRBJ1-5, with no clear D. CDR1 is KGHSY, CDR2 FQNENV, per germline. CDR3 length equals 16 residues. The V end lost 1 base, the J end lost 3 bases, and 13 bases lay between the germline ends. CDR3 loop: CASSQLAGDSNQPQHF. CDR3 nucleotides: TGTGCCAGCAGCCAATTGGCAGGCGACTCCAATCAGCCCCAGCATTTT.

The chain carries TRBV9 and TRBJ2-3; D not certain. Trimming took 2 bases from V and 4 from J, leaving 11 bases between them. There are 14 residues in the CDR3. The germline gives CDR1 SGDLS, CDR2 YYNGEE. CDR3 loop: CASSVGVGPDTQYF. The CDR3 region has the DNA TGTGCCAGCAGCGTTGGGGTCGGCCCAGATACGCAGTATTTT.

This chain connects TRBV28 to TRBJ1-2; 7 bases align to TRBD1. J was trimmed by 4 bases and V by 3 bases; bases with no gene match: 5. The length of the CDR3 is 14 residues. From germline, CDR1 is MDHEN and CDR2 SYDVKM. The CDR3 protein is CASSLRGLSYGYTF. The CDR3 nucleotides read TGTGCCAGCAGTTTGAGGGGGCTGAGCTATGGCTACACCTTC.

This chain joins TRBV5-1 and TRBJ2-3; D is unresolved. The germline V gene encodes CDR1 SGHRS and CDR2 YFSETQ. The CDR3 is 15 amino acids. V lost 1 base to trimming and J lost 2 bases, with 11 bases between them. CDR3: CASSLSGVSTDTQYF. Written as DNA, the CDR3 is TGCGCCAGCAGCTTGTCGGGCGTCTCCACAGATACGCAGTATTTT.

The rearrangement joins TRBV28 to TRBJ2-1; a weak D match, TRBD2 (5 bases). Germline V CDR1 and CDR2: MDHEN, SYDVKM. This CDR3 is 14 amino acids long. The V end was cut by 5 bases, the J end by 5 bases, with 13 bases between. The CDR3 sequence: CASSHPLRDNEQFF. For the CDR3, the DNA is TGTGCCAGCAGTCACCCTTTGAGGGACAATGAGCAGTTCTTC.

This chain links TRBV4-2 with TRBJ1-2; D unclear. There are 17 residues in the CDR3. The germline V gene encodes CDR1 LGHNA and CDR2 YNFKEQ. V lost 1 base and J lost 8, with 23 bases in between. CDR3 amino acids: CASSQVSNSQSTYGYTF. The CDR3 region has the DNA TGTGCCAGCAGCCAAGTCTCCAACAGCCAATCTACCTACGGCTACACCTTC.

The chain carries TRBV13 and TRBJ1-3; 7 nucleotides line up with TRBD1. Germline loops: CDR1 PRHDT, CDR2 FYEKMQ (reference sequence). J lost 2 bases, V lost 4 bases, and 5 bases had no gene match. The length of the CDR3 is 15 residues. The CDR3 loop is CASSSGRGTGNTIYF. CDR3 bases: TGTGCCAGCAGCTCAGGCAGGGGGACTGGAAACACCATATATTTT. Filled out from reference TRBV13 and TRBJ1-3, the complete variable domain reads AAGVIQSPRHLIKEKRETATLKCYPIPRHDTVYWYQQGPGQDPQFLISFYEKMQSDKGSIPDRFSAQQFSDYHSELNMSSLELGDSALYFCASSSGRGTGNTIYFGEGSWLTVV.

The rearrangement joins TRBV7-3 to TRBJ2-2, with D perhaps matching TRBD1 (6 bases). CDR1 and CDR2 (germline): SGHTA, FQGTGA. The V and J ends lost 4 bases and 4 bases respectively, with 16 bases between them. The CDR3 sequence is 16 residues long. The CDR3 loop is CASSSGTHWSTGELFF. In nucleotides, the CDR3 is TGTGCCAGCAGCTCTGGGACACATTGGAGCACCGGGGAGCTGTTTTTT.

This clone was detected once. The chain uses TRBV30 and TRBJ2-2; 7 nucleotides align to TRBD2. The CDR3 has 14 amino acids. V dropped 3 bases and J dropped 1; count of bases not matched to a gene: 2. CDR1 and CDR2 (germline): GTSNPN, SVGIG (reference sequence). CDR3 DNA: TGTGCCTGGAGAACGGGAGGGAACACCGGGGAGCTGTTTTTT. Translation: CAWRTGGNTGELFF.

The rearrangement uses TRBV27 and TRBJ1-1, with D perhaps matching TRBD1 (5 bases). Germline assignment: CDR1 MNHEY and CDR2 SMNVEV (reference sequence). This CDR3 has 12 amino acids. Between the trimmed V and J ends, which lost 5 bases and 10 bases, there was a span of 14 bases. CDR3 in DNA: TGTGCCAGCAGTCCCCGTCGGGGCTTAGCTTTCTTT. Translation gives CASSPRRGLAFF.

CDR3 in DNA: TGTGCCAGCACCCAGGGGGGACAGAGCTACGAGCAGTACTTC. Its translation: CASTQGGQSYEQYF. The chain couples TRBV5-4 to TRBJ2-7; possibly TRBD1 for D (7 bases). From germline, CDR1 is SGHNT and CDR2 YYREEE (reference sequence). The CDR3 spans 14 residues. V shed 6 bases and J shed 3 bases, with 16 bases lying between them.

In DNA form, the CDR3 reads TGTGCCGGACACAGGGGGAAGGACTATGGCTACACCTTC. Translating gives CAGHRGKDYGYTF. The rearrangement uses TRBV2 and TRBJ1-2; 8 bases match TRBD1. The CDR3 runs 13 residues. Germline V gene lookup returns CDR1 SNHLY and CDR2 FYNNEI. The junction had 8 bases not matched to a gene; V was cut back by 11 bases and J by 3 bases.

The chain's CDR3 is CASSLAGTSGAWAEQFF. Written as DNA, the CDR3 is TGTGCCAGCAGCTTGGCGGGGACTAGCGGGGCCTGGGCTGAGCAGTTCTTC. The J gene is TRBJ2-1, the V gene TRBV5-8; 13 bases are a match to TRBD2. J gave up 9 bases and V 0 bases, and 9 bases lay outside the gene matches. Germline CDR1 SGHTS, CDR2 YDEGEE. CDR3 size: 17 residues.

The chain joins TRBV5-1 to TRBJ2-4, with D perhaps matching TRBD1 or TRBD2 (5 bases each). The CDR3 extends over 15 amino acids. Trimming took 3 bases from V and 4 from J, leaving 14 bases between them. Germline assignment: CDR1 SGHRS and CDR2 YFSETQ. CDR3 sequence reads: CASSWGEGEKNIQYF. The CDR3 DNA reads TGCGCCAGCAGCTGGGGAGAAGGGGAGAAAAACATTCAGTACTTC.

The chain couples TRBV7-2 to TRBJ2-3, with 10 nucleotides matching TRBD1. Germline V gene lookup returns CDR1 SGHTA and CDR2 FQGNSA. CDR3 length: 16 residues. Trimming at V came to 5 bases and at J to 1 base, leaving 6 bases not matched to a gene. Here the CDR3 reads CASSRDRGGGTDTQYF. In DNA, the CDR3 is TGTGCCAGCAGCCGGGACAGGGGAGGCGGCACAGATACGCAGTATTTT.

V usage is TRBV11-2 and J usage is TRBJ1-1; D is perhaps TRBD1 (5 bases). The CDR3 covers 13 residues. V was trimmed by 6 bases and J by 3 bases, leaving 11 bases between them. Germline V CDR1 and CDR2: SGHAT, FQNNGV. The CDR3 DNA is TGTGCCAGCAGAGGGAGGGGTCACACTGAAGCTTTCTTT. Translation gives CASRGRGHTEAFF. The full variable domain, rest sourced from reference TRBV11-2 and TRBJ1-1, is EAGVAQSPRYKIIEKRQSVAFWCNPISGHATLYWYQQILGQGPKLLIQFQNNGVVDDSQLPKDRFSAERLKGVDSTLKIQPAKLEDSAVYLCASRGRGHTEAFFGQGTRLTVV.

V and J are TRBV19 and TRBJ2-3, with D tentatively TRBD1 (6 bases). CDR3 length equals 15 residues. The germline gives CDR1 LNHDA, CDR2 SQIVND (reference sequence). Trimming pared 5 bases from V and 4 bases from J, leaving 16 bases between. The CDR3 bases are TGTGCCAGTAGTCAGGGGCGGGCTGGGGCAGATACGCAGTATTTT. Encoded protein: CASSQGRAGADTQYF.

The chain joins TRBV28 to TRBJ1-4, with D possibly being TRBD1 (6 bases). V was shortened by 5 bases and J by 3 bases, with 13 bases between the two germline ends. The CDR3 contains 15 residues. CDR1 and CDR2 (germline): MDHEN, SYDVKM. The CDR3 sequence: CASSPPGVPNEKLFF. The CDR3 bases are TGTGCCAGCAGTCCGCCAGGGGTTCCTAATGAAAAACTGTTTTTT.

CDR3 coding DNA: TGTGCCAGCAGTTTTTTCAGGGGTGAACTTTATGGCTACACCTTC. Protein sequence: CASSFFRGELYGYTF. The chain combines TRBV27 with TRBJ1-2; the D gene is possibly TRBD1 (6 bases). Trimming took off 3 bases at V and 5 bases at J, with 16 bases between the two ends. From germline, CDR1 is MNHEY and CDR2 SMNVEV (reference sequence). The CDR3 has 15 residues.